This TCR beta chain came from a study of cytomegalovirus exposure and HLA in healthy donors. As for the study in general: One earlier analysis, a look at around 170 million T cells, found approximately 120 million unique TCR beta sequences. Study observations and caveats: TRBV6-2, TRBV6-3 and other indistinguishable V segments were excluded. By a later analysis, the bulk of CMV-associated TCR beta chains appeared HLA-restricted. Sequencing likely produced, as an artifact, a cluster of highly shared sequence variants.

The primer mix had 60 Vbeta and 13 Jbeta primers. Measured with immunoSEQ multiplex PCR; TCRdb has only the in-frame clones, and not every one. The sample contains over 150,000 clones, roughly 80% of which appear only once. The CDR3 has 13 amino acids. Looked up from germline, CDR1 is SGHTA and CDR2 is FQGNSA. V lost 5 bases and J 4 bases, leaving 11 bases between the germline ends. As for this clone: The antigen is unknown.

The chain couples TRBV7-2 to TRBJ1-2; tentative D call: TRBD1 (6 bases). Sequences were obtained from PBMCs. The source is a male donor in good health and CMV-seronegative. The CDR3 region is CASSPDSSYGYTF. CDR3 sequence (DNA): TGTGCCAGCAGCCCGGACAGTTCCTATGGCTACACCTTC.